The rows below give T cell receptor beta chains drawn from one sample of a study of cytomegalovirus exposure and HLA in healthy donors. Sequenced by immunoSEQ multiplex PCR; TCRdb stores in-frame clones only, minus some. The data contain roughly 130,000 clones, roughly 90% of them singletons. Sequenced material: PBMCs. All receptors come from a woman aged 35 to 49 in good health and CMV-seronegative. The CDR3 runs from the conserved cysteine through the conserved F or W. D genes are given only for firm matches. Expanded clones get a size class; other rows say once, few or many, or leave the size out.

D gene | J gene | clone size | V gene | CDR3 protein | CDR3 DNA
TRBD1 | TRBJ1-5 | - | TRBV6-5 | CASRLTGDQPQHF | TGTGCCAGCAGGCTAACAGGGGATCAGCCCCAGCATTTT
TRBD2 | TRBJ2-5 | - | TRBV6-5 | CASSTGLAGPRTQYF | TGTGCCAGCAGTACCGGACTAGCGGGACCACGGACCCAGTACTTC
TRBD2 | TRBJ2-5 | - | TRBV4-1 | CASSLSAGVEETQYF | TGCGCCAGCAGCCTCTCTGCGGGAGTAGAAGAGACCCAGTACTTC
- | TRBJ2-1 | - | TRBV11-2 | CASSLDRFESEQFF | TGTGCCAGCAGCTTAGATCGCTTTGAGTCTGAGCAGTTCTTC
- | TRBJ1-1 | - | TRBV5-4 | CASSFDLTDYTEAFF | TGTGCCAGCAGCTTCGACCTGACTGACTACACTGAAGCTTTCTTT
TRBD1 | TRBJ1-4 | once | TRBV19 | CASSRWSGTGREKLFF | TGTGCCAGTAGTAGGTGGAGCGGGACAGGGAGAGAAAAACTGTTTTTT
- | TRBJ1-3 | - | TRBV7-9 | CSSSSASSGNTIYF | TGTTCCAGCAGCTCTGCGAGCTCTGGAAACACCATATATTTT
- | TRBJ2-7 | - | TRBV7-2 | CASSLARQYEQYF | TGTGCCAGCAGCTTAGCGCGGCAGTACGAGCAGTACTTC
TRBD2 | TRBJ2-7 | - | TRBV4-1 | CASSPAASGSYEQYF | TGCGCCAGCAGCCCAGCGGCTAGCGGCTCCTACGAGCAGTACTTC
- | TRBJ2-1 | - | TRBV7-9 | CSSGGTPPYNEQFF | TGTTCCAGCGGAGGGACCCCACCCTACAATGAGCAGTTCTTC
- | TRBJ2-5 | - | TRBV28 | CASSSQGGPGSEAQYF | TGTGCCAGCAGTTCCCAAGGAGGTCCGGGAAGTGAGGCCCAGTACTTC
TRBD1 | TRBJ2-2 | - | TRBV7-2 | CASSLQGAGTGELFF | TGTGCCAGCAGCTTACAGGGGGCGGGCACCGGGGAGCTGTTTTTT
TRBD1 | TRBJ1-2 | few | TRBV2 | CASTADRFYGYTF | TGTGCCAGCACCGCGGACAGGTTCTATGGCTACACCTTC
TRBD1 | TRBJ2-1 | - | TRBV5-1 | CASREGTGVGNEQFF | TGCGCCAGCAGGGAGGGGACAGGGGTTGGAAATGAGCAGTTCTTC
- | TRBJ1-2 | few | TRBV6-1 | CASRPGGYGYTF | TGTGCCAGCAGACCTGGGGGGTACGGCTACACCTTC
TRBD2 | TRBJ2-5 | - | TRBV10-2 | CASSDLSGRAGETQYF | TGCGCCAGCAGTGACCTTAGCGGGAGGGCGGGGGAGACCCAGTACTTC
- | TRBJ2-7 | - | TRBV5-4 | CASSLEAGSSYEQYF | TGTGCCAGCAGCTTGGAGGCGGGTAGCTCCTACGAGCAGTACTTC
- | TRBJ2-1 | few | TRBV2 | CASTEGYRPEFF | TGTGCCAGCACTGAAGGTTACCGTCCAGAGTTCTTC
TRBD2 | TRBJ2-1 | - | TRBV11-2 | CASSPTSGTNEQFF | TGTGCCAGCAGCCCAACTAGCGGGACCAATGAGCAGTTCTTC
- | TRBJ2-7 | - | TRBV7-2 | CASSGYYEQYF | TGTGCCAGCAGTGGTTACTACGAGCAGTACTTC
- | TRBJ2-3 | - | TRBV7-9 | CASSLSGDTQYF | TGTGCCAGCAGCTTATCGGGAGATACGCAGTATTTT
TRBD2 | TRBJ2-1 | - | TRBV9 | CASSPQPAGRSYNEQFF | TGTGCCAGCAGCCCCCAGCCAGCCGGGAGGTCCTACAATGAGCAGTTCTTC